Here is one TCR beta chain with its context. Its antigen remains unidentified. The sample belongs to a study of T cell responses to AZD1222 COVID-19 vaccine. Study-level results: The CD4 TCRs associated with vaccination extended across spike and predominated at 160-218 and 743-854.

This CDR3 has 18 amino acids. Germline V gene sequence: CDR1 WNHNN, CDR2 SYGVQD (reference sequence). J gave up 2 bases and V 7 bases, and 12 bases lay outside the gene matches. Profiled with immunoSEQ multiplex PCR; TCRdb holds only in-frame clones, not every one. The data contain 170,000 or so clones, about nine tenths of them singletons. The chain employs TRBV10-1 and TRBJ1-5; 12 bases fit TRBD1. The sample here was peripheral blood, taken on day 0 of AZD1222 vaccination. This receptor was taken from an adult in good health. CDR3 residues: CASIPPGQGAKGNQPQHF. The CDR3 nucleotides are TGCGCCAGCATTCCTCCGGGACAGGGGGCTAAGGGCAATCAGCCCCAGCATTTT.